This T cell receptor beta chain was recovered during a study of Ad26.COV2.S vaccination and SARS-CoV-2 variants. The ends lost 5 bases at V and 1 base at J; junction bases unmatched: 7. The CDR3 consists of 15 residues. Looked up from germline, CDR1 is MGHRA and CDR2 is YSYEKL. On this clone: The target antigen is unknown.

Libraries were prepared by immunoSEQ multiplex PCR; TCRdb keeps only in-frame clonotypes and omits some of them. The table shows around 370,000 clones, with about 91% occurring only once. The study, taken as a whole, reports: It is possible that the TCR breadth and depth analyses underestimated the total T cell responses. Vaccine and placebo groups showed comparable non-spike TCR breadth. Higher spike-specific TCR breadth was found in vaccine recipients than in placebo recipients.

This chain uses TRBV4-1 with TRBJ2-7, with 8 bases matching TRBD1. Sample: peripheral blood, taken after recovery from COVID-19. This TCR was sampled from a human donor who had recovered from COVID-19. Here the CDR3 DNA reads TGCGCCAGCAGCAGAGCGACAGGGGAATCCTACGAGCAGTACTTC. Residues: CASSRATGESYEQYF.